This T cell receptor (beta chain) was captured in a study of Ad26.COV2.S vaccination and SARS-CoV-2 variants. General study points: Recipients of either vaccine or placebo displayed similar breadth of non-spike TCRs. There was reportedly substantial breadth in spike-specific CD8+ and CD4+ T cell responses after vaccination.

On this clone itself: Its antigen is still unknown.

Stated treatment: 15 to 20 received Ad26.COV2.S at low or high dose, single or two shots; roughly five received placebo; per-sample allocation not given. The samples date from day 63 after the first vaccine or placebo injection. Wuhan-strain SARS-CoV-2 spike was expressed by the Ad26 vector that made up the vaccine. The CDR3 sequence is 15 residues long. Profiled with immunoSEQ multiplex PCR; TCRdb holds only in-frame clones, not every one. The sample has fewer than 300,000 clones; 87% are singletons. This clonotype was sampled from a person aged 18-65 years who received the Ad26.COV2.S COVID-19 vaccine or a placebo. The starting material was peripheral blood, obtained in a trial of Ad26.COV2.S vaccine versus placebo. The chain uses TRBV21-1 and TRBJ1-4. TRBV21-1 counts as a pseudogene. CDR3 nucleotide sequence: TGTGCCATCTACTGCTATGACGGAAGGGAGGAAAAACTGTTTTTT. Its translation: CAIYCYDGREEKLFF.